The 7 T cell receptor beta chains in this list originate from one sample, sequenced in a study of blood T cell repertoires in COVID-19. Clones were sequenced by immunoSEQ multiplex PCR, and TCRdb holds only the in-frame ones, with some missing. The sample consists of 250,000 to 350,000 clones, about 86% of them appearing once. Input material: peripheral blood. These receptors all come from a woman aged 45-65 years with acute or convalescent COVID-19.

The gene calls are TRBV12-3 or TRBV12-4 and TRBJ2-5; tentatively, D is TRBD1 (6 bases). V lost 2 bases and J 3 bases, leaving 7 bases between the germline ends. The CDR3 is 13 residues long. CDR3 amino acids: CASSLPGEETQYF. Here the CDR3 DNA reads TGTGCCAGCAGTTTACCAGGGGAAGAGACCCAGTACTTC.

The V gene is TRBV6-4, the J gene TRBJ2-1; 10 nucleotides agree with TRBD2. CDR3 length: 17 residues. Trimming took 4 bases from V and 0 from J; bases not matched to a gene: 6. CDR1 is MRHNA and CDR2 is SNTAGT in the germline V gene. The CDR3 spells CASSARSSGGSYNEQFF. DNA of the CDR3: TGTGCCAGCAGTGCCCGTTCTAGCGGGGGCTCCTACAATGAGCAGTTCTTC.

The chain combines TRBV3-1 (or the pseudogene TRBV3-2) with TRBJ1-3, with no clear D. CDR3 length: 14 residues. Trimming left V 1 base short and J 4 bases short, with 8 bases between. Germline V gene data show CDR1 as LGHDT and CDR2 as YNNKEL (reference sequence). This CDR3 is CASSQGVNGNTIYF. As DNA, the CDR3 is TGTGCCAGCAGCCAAGGAGTTAACGGAAACACCATATATTTT.

The chain has TRBV29-1 and TRBJ1-2; TRBD1 matches at 9 bases. The CDR3 covers 15 residues. CDR1 is SQVTM, CDR2 ANQGSEA, per germline. V was clipped by 6 bases and J by 5 bases; unmatched bases: 13. The CDR3 sequence is CSVKGGDRVLYGYTF. The CDR3 nucleotides read TGCAGCGTCAAGGGTGGGGACAGGGTTCTGTATGGCTACACCTTC.

The chain recombines TRBV5-1 with TRBJ1-1; 10 nucleotides match TRBD1. The CDR3 runs 13 residues. Germline CDR1 SGHRS, CDR2 YFSETQ. After removal of 4 bases from V and 7 bases from J, the junction contained 4 bases not matched to a gene. In DNA form, the CDR3 reads TGCGCCAGCAGCACCCGGGACAGGGGTGAAGCTTTCTTT. It is translated as CASSTRDRGEAFF.

The chain employs TRBV10-3 and TRBJ2-1; 7 bases align to TRBD2. CDR3 length: 16 amino acids. Germline CDR1 ENHRY, CDR2 SYGVKD. Germline trimming cut 0 bases from V and 5 bases from J; bases unmatched to any gene: 7. CDR3 DNA sequence: TGTGCCATCAGTGAGTCGCGGGGACTATCAAACAATGAGCAGTTCTTC. Protein sequence: CAISESRGLSNNEQFF.

The chain couples TRBV10-3 to TRBJ2-7; D may be TRBD1 (5 bases). V lost 2 bases to trimming and J lost 5 bases, with 10 bases between them. CDR1 and CDR2 from the germline V gene are ENHRY and SYGVKD. The CDR3 is 13 residues long. This CDR3 reads CAISEDWGHEQYV. The CDR3 DNA sequence: TGTGCCATCAGTGAGGACTGGGGCCACGAGCAGTACGTC.